What follows describes a single T cell receptor (beta chain). TCRdb used MiXCR to reprocess the 5' RACE reads, holding one entry per CDR3 protein. The repertoire holds about 200,000 distinct CDR3 sequences, over 10% seen once, with more than 15% in the top ten. This entry belongs to a study of CD8 T cells in ankylosing spondylitis. V shed 6 bases and J 1 base; nucleotides not matched to a gene: 3. This CDR3 contains 14 residues. Germline CDR1 is SNHLY and CDR2 is FYNNEI. This clonotype originated in a male donor with ankylosing spondylitis or in good health (not recorded which). The chain combines TRBV2 with TRBJ2-1, with TRBD1 identical over 7 bases. What was sequenced was blood, either unsorted or a sorted T cell fraction (not recorded which). CDR3 protein: CASRDRESYNEQFF. The CDR3, as DNA: TGTGCCAGCAGAGACAGGGAGTCCTACAATGAGCAGTTCTTC.